This TCR beta chain originates from a study of cytomegalovirus exposure and HLA in healthy donors. General study results and limits: It was in a later analysis that TCR association rates were seen to vary by HLA locus, highest for DRB1 and lowest for HLA-C. The study put 150 to 200 TCR beta chains on its list as cytomegalovirus-associated.

Primers: 60 Vbeta forward and 13 Jbeta reverse. Assay used: immunoSEQ multiplex PCR; TCRdb lists only in-frame clones, some missing. Among approximately 110,000 clones listed, about 70% were seen once. This CDR3 spans 16 amino acids. J lost 6 bases, V lost 7 bases, and 17 bases had no gene match. Germline V lookup: CDR1 GTSNPN, CDR2 SVGIG (reference sequence). This clone was observed a handful of times. Antigen unknown. Input material: PBMCs. The chain links TRBV30 to TRBJ2-2; 7 bases line up with TRBD1. This clonotype originated in a young man in good health and CMV-seropositive. The CDR3 sequence: CASPGGQPGLAGELFF. DNA of the CDR3: TGTGCCTCCCCTGGGGGACAGCCCGGTCTGGCCGGGGAGCTGTTTTTT.